This is a list of T cell receptor beta chains from one sample in a study of identical twins. TCRdb reprocessed the 5' RACE reads via MiXCR and lists one record per CDR3 protein. The sample has hundreds of thousands of distinct CDR3 sequences, around a sixth seen once. The same data also went into a second study, on T cells expressing NK-cell markers.

The sequenced material came from PBMCs. Receptor source: a woman between 18 and 29 years old in good health. Each CDR3 is given with its conserved first and last residue. A D gene is named only where the DNA matches it firmly. Size tells how often a clone was seen (once, few, many) or the class of an expanded clone, and some rows leave it out.

many	TRBV11-2	TRBJ1-3	TRBD1	TGTGCCAGCAGCTTCATTCTGTCAGGGGGAGACACCATATATTTT	CASSFILSGGDTIYF
few	TRBV7-9	TRBJ2-3	TRBD2	TGTGCCAGCAGCTCCGGACTAGCGGGGAACACAGATACGCAGTATTTT	CASSSGLAGNTDTQYF
.	TRBV29-1	TRBJ1-4	.	TGCAGCGTTGCGGCAGCGGGTAATGAAAAACTGTTTTTT	CSVAAAGNEKLFF
few	TRBV20-1	TRBJ2-4	.	TGCAGTGCTAAAGAAGCGGTCCTAGCCAAAAACATTCAGTACTTC	CSAKEAVLAKNIQYF
few	TRBV7-6	TRBJ2-3	TRBD2	TGTGCCAGCAGCTTAGAGGGAGGGAGCTGGGCACAGAGAGGGCAGTATTTT	CASSLEGGSWAQRGQYF
few	TRBV12-5	TRBJ2-7	.	TGTGCTAGTGGTTCCACCGGGACACCAACCTACGAGCAGTACTTC	CASGSTGTPTYEQYF
many	TRBV6-4	TRBJ2-1	.	TGTGCCAGCAGTGACGGTTTCGCGGAATACAATGAGCAGTTCTTC	CASSDGFAEYNEQFF
.	TRBV3-1	TRBJ1-1	.	TGTGCCAGCAGCCCTGGATGGGGCACTGAAGCTTTCTTT	CASSPGWGTEAFF
.	TRBV9	TRBJ2-1	TRBD2	TGTGCCAGCACCCCTAGGGGCGGGAGGGCCTCCGAGGAGCAGTTCTTC	CASTPRGGRASEEQFF
.	TRBV5-1	TRBJ2-7	TRBD1	TGCGCCAGCAGCTTGGGGACAGGTGCGGGCAACGAGCAGTACTTC	CASSLGTGAGNEQYF
.	TRBV20-1	TRBJ1-5	.	TGCAGTGCTAGTAGGCGACAGAGCAATCAGCCCCAGCATTTT	CSASRRQSNQPQHF
.	TRBV4-3	TRBJ2-6	TRBD2	TGCGCCAGCAGCCAAGAGGGCGGGAGTTTTGGGGCCAACGTCCTGACTTTC	CASSQEGGSFGANVLTF
few	TRBV7-9	TRBJ2-1	.	TGTGCCAGCAGCTTGCCCCCGTACTACAATGAGCAGTTCTTC	CASSLPPYYNEQFF
few	TRBV6-1	TRBJ2-7	TRBD1	TGTGCCAGCAGAATACAGGGGAGCTCCTACGAGCAGTACTTC	CASRIQGSSYEQYF
few	TRBV6-2/TRBV6-3	TRBJ2-3	.	TGTGCCAGCAGTAAGACCCAGGGACATGCAGATACGCAGTATTTT	CASSKTQGHADTQYF
few	TRBV12-3/TRBV12-4	TRBJ2-2	TRBD1	TGTGCCAGCAGAGACCGGGACAGGGATCTAGGCGGGGAGCTGTTTTTT	CASRDRDRDLGGELFF
.	TRBV5-1	TRBJ2-5	.	TGCGCCAGCAGCTTGGGACAGATATACCAAGAGACCCAGTACTTC	CASSLGQIYQETQYF
.	TRBV12-3/TRBV12-4	TRBJ2-1	.	TGTGCCAGCAGTCCTGGACCTTCAGCAGTGTTCTTC	CASSPGPSAVFF
.	TRBV27	TRBJ2-7	.	TGTGCCAGCAGTTCCACCGCGGGGCAGGTCGAGCAGTACTTC	CASSSTAGQVEQYF
.	TRBV7-9	TRBJ2-7	TRBD1	TGTGCCAGCAGCCCCGGGACAGGGGGATGGGAGCAGTACTTC	CASSPGTGGWEQYF
.	TRBV7-7	TRBJ2-2	TRBD2	TGTGCTAGCAGCGGGACCAGTTCCCCAGGCGGGGAGCTGTTTTTT	CASSGTSSPGGELFF